This TCR beta chain was captured in a study of T-cell reconstitution after alpha-beta-depleted transplantation in children (dated by TCRdb to the mid-2010s). Broadly, across the study: Using TCR repertoire profiling, the study followed T-cell immune reconstitution in a quantitative way in children after TCRalphabeta/CD19-depleted allogeneic hematopoietic cell transplantation.

The library was obtained by PCR. Sequencing instrument: Illumina HiSeq 2500. TCR libraries were prepared with molecular barcoding, using unique molecular identifiers to normalize TCRbeta repertoire quantification. TCRdb passed the public sequencing reads through fastp at Q25 and MiXCR, retaining productive beta sequences. CDR3 protein sequences are deduplicated, and each keeps its most common genes and DNA. This sample is represented by hundreds of thousands of distinct CDR3 sequences; over 9.5% of them were singletons. The ten largest clonotypes hold about 4% of the sample. V is cut by 6 bases and J by 0 bases, and the space between the germline ends is 15 bases. The germline V gene (reference sequence) supplies CDR1 SEHNR and CDR2 FQNEAQ. From its cysteine to its phenylalanine, the CDR3 spans 16 amino acids. The entry retains the CDR3 DNA only, 48 bases that are in frame from base 1. This clonotype was recorded a few times. Its antigen target is currently unknown. Per-nucleotide qualities are absent, and no much larger clonotype sits a single base away.

The sample in question was PBMCs from the stem cell graft donor, obtained from the stem cell graft. The V and J segments used are TRBV7-9 and TRBJ2-4; D gene: possibly TRBD2, on 5 matching bases. The source is a human donor who donated a stem cell graft to a child with acute myeloid leukemia. The DNA sequence is TGTGCCAGCAGACCGCTTGGCGGACTAGCCAAAAACATTCAGTACTTC. This gives the protein CASRPLGGLAKNIQYF.